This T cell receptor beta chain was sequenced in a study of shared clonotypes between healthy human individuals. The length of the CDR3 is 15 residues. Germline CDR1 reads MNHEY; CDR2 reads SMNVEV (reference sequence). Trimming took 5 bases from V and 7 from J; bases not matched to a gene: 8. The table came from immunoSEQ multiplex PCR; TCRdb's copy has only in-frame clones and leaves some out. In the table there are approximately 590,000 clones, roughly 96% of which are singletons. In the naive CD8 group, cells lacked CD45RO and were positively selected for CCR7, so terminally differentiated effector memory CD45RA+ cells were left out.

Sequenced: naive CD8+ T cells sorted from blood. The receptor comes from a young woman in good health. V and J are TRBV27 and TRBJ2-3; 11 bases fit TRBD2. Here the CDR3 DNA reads TGTGCCAGCAGTCTCGGGACTAGCGGAGGAAATACGCAGTATTTT. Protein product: CASSLGTSGGNTQYF.